This T cell receptor beta chain is drawn from a study of long-term antiretroviral therapy in people with HIV (dated by TCRdb to between 2020 and 2023). About the study as a whole: Collection of the earliest samples took place about a decade ahead of the 2015 WHO recommendation for immediate ART, at a time when ART was typically delayed until CD4 counts fell. No cross-contamination during QIAcube processing was shown when test extractions of a monoclonal T-cell line were performed alongside 30 to 40 polyclonal samples. Eleven of the 30 participants with HIV were female. The cohort contributed roughly 200 cryopreserved PBMC samples from about 33 adults with confirmed HIV infection, collected serially over a mean of 6 years (range 1-12). A retrospective serial study tested whether ART initiation and durable HIV suppression were associated with changes in peripheral blood TRB repertoire composition and diversity.

CDR3 length: 13 amino acids, cysteine to phenylalanine. The DNA shown is the 39-base CDR3, in frame from base 1. After removal of 4 bases from V and 6 bases from J, the junction retains 4 bases not matched to a gene. In the germline V gene, CDR1 corresponds to SGHRS and CDR2 to YFSETQ. Concerning this clone: The clone's antigen remains unknown. Per-base qualities were not stored, and no clone one base away is much larger.

The immunoSEQ hsTCRB v3.0 assay was used at survey level resolution to sequence the TRB variable region. The target sequencing depth for TRB was about 40,000-55,000 T-cell genomes per sample. TRB libraries were pooled and sequenced on an Illumina MiSeq using a v3 150-cycle kit. The authors' pipeline ran thus. Analysis of repertoires was carried out in R inside a reproducible Nextflow workflow spanning QC, data transformation and analysis. Custom analyses were implemented in LymphoSeq2, an R package for AIRR-Seq data exploration. Several samples that produced fewer than 5000 total TRB sequences were removed, so 150 to 200 HIV repertoires were analyzed. Among the approximately 190 HIV repertoires that were kept, 59 were collected before ART initiation and about 130 were collected after ART initiation. Repertoires were downsampled to 5000 TRB nucleotide sequences, with summary statistics averaged over 100 downsampling iterations. The analysis kept only TRB sequences whose CDR3 regions were at least seven amino acids long. Two measures captured diversity: a Shannon entropy-derived clonality score and the Gini coefficient. In the repertoire networks, any two of the top 5000 CDR3 amino acid sequences were linked whenever the two sequences differed by an edit distance of one. Antigen specificity groups and MHC restriction were predicted for TRB CDR3 amino acid sequences with GLIPH2. To flag known CMV, EBV, HIV or tissue antigen associations, CDR3 amino acid sequences were matched against VDJdb and McPAS-TCR. Pre-ART, post-ART and control groups were compared with Wilcoxon signed-rank tests and Holm-Bonferroni correction. TCRdb mirrors the immuneACCESS table, restricted to in-frame sequences. Some clones are absent from its copies; in checked studies, under half trace to an unresolved V gene, and the reason for the others is unknown. V and J calls and clone size are given by that table; D and trimming were obtained from the DNA. For this sample there are tens of thousands of clones; approximately 80% appear just once. The top ten constitute 15% to 20% of the sample.

Paper-wide results and their limitations: Inferences about post-ART repertoire changes were limited because no data were available on ART adherence, viral resistance or therapy changes. HIV repertoires had narrower CDR3 length ranges than controls, and the network structure suggested an antigen-experienced repertoire that shifted only slightly toward naive after ART. Starting ART was linked to a significant rise in TRB diversity, yet even with long-term ART the diversity remained significantly lower than in transplant donor controls. Expanded TRB clones identified before ART initiation dominated the repertoire at all time points, although this dominance fluctuated and declined in many PLHIV after ART. Because PBMC availability was limited, only the TCR beta chain was sequenced, with no alpha chain pairing. Because cell numbers in pre-ART samples were limited, unsorted PBMC were profiled instead of sorted CD4+ and CD8+ T cells. The samples span the years 2004 to 2017, and the ART regimens used at that time may not be as effective as current regimens.

Participants were included only if at least one PBMC sample before ART initiation and at least two post-ART samples were available. Treatment was received in the United States of America by all participants with HIV. Before DNA extraction, cryopreserved samples containing roughly 1-11 million PBMC were thawed and washed. At the time of the earliest PBMC sample, participants with HIV were aged between about 23 and 54 years. PBMC samples were contributed by each participant from 1-4 timepoints before ART initiation and 2-8 timepoints after ART initiation, with a median of 7 samples. Serial HIV viral load, CD4+ T-cell count, ART history and demographic data were obtained for every participant. Genomic DNA was extracted from unsorted PBMC with a Qiagen kit on a QIAcube, processed in batches of 12 samples.

This receptor was obtained from a middle-aged man with HIV. Here the chain combines TRBV5-1 and TRBJ2-4; 7 junctional bases match TRBD1. This specimen consisted of unsorted PBMCs, obtained 0.5 years before starting antiretroviral therapy. The nucleotide sequence reads as follows: TGCGCCAGCAGCAAGGGGGCCGGAAACATTCAGTACTTC. This codes for CASSKGAGNIQYF.